This T cell receptor (beta chain) derives from a study of identical twins. This CDR3 is 16 amino acids long. The V end lost 3 bases, the J end lost 0 bases, and 11 bases lay between the germline ends. Germline lookup yields CDR1 SGHAT and CDR2 FQNNGV. One entry per CDR3 protein results from TCRdb running MiXCR on the 5' RACE reads. The sample carries fewer than 650,000 distinct CDR3 sequences, less than 9% recorded once. This same sample was also taken into another study, of yellow fever vaccine responses in identical twins.

Sequencing was done on a sample of PBMCs. This sequence joins TRBV11-2 and TRBJ2-2; D gene uncertain. This TCR derives from a woman under 30 in good health. The CDR3 bases are TGTGCCAGCAGCTTTAGTTTAGGGACGAACACCGGGGAGCTGTTTTTT. Protein product: CASSFSLGTNTGELFF.